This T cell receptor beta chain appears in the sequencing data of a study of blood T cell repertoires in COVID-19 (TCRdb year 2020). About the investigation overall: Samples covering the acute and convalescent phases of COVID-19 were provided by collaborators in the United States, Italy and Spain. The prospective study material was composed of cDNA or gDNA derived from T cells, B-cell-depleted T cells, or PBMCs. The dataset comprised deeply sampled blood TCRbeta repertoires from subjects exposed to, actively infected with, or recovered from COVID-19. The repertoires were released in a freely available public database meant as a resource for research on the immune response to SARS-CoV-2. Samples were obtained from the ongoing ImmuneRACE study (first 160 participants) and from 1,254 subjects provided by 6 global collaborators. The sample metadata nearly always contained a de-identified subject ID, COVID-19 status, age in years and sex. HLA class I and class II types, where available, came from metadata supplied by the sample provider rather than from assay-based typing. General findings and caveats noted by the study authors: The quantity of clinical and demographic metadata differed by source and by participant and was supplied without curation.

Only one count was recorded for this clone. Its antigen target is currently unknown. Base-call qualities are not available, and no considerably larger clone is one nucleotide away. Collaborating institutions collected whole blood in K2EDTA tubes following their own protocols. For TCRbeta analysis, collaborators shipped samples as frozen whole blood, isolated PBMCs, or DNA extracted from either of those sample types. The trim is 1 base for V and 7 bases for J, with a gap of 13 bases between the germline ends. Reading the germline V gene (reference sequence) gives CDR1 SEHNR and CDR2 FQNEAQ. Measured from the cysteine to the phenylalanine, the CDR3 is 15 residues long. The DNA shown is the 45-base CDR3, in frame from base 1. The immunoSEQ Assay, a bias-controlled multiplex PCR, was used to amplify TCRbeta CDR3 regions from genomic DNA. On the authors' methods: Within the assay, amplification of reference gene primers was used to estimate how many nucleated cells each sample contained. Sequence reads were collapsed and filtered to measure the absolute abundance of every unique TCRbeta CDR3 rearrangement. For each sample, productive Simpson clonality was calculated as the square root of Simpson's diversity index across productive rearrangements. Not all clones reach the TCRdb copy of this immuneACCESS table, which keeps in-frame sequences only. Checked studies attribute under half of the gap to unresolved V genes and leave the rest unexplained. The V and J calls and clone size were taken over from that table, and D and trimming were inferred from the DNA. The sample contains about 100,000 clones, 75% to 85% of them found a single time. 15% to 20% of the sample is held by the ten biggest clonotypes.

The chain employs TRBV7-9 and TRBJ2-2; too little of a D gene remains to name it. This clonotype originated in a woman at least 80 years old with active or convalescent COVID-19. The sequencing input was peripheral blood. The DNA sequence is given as TGTGCCAGCAGCTTAGGACGTAGGTCGGGCGGGGAGCTGTTTTTT. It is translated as CASSLGRRSGGELFF.